This TCR beta chain comes out of a study of control samples from healthy donors and cancer patients. Losses at the gene ends were 0 bases for V and 6 bases for J; bases not matched to a gene: 7. Germline CDR1 and CDR2: LGHNA and YSLEER. This CDR3 is 15 amino acids long. Only in-frame clones appear in the TCRdb table, and some are missing; sequencing was by immunoSEQ multiplex PCR. The sample yields 120,000 to 150,000 clones, approximately 93% seen once. The rearrangement uses TRBV4-3 and TRBJ2-7; 8 nucleotides line up with TRBD2. This TCR was recovered from a man between 18 and 35 years old in good health. Specimen: blood. CDR3 DNA sequence: TGCGCCAGCAGCCAAGAACCCGCCGGGGGGGCCGAGCAGTACTTC. Amino acid sequence: CASSQEPAGGAEQYF.